This T cell receptor beta chain came from a study of PD-L1 blockade in urothelial cancer. About the research overall: Blood analysis took place 3 weeks (second dose) and 6 weeks after treatment start. T cells numbered a median of approximately 150,000 in the blood samples.

All patients carried locally advanced or metastatic urothelial carcinoma. Every PCR received spiked-in synthetic TCR analog templates. Method: immunoSEQ multiplex PCR; TCRdb's copy keeps in-frame clones and lacks some. The sample contains tens of thousands of clones, 70% to 90% of which appear only once. The CDR3 is 17 amino acids. Germline CDR1 and CDR2: MDHEN and SYDVKM. Trimming pared 5 bases from V and 0 bases from J, leaving 16 bases between. The chain employs TRBV28 and TRBJ1-4, with D perhaps TRBD1 (5 bases). The sequences come from PBMCs, collected around atezolizumab (anti-PD-L1) treatment. The clonotype was recovered from a man over 45 with urothelial cancer. CDR3 sequence: CASSGVVGRATNEKLFF. In nucleotides, the CDR3 is TGTGCCAGCAGTGGCGTTGTAGGCAGGGCAACTAATGAAAAACTGTTTTTT.